This is a list of T cell receptor beta chains from one sample in a study of blood T cell repertoires in COVID-19. The protocol was immunoSEQ multiplex PCR, while the TCRdb copy is restricted to in-frame clones and leaves out a portion. The repertoire has around 260,000 clones, roughly 86% of them found once; the top ten carry about 2.1%. The specimen was peripheral blood. The receptors originated from a woman aged 45-65 years with acute or convalescent COVID-19. The CDR3 runs from the conserved cysteine through the conserved F or W. Each record gives: CDR3 protein, CDR3 DNA, CDR3 length, J gene, clone size, V gene, D gene. The D gene is left open where the match is weak. Size values are once, few and many counts, or a class for expanded clones, and some rows have none.

CDR3: CASSPRLSQGHSPLHF
DNA: TGTGCCAGCTCACCCCGCCTTTCTCAGGGTCATTCACCCCTCCACTTT
length: 16
J: TRBJ1-6
size: -
V: TRBV18
D: -

CDR3: CARSFPPGARCEKLFF
DNA: TGTGCCAGAAGTTTTCCCCCAGGGGCGCGTTGTGAAAAACTGTTTTTT
length: 16
J: TRBJ1-4
size: -
V: TRBV5-3
D: -

CDR3: CASKSTREIPSPQHF
DNA: TGTGCCAGTAAGTCGACTCGGGAGATCCCCTCGCCCCAGCATTTT
length: 15
J: TRBJ1-5
size: -
V: TRBV6-4
D: -

CDR3: CAWLPSNYGYTF
DNA: TGTGCCTGGCTACCTTCTAACTATGGCTACACCTTC
length: 12
J: TRBJ1-2
size: -
V: TRBV30
D: -

CDR3: CAWTWGGTSFVAQYF
DNA: TGTGCCTGGACCTGGGGGGGGACTAGCTTTGTCGCGCAGTACTTC
length: 15
J: TRBJ2-7
size: -
V: TRBV30
D: TRBD2

CDR3: CASSSRHVANYGYTF
DNA: TGTGCCAGCAGTTCCCGACACGTAGCTAACTATGGCTACACCTTC
length: 15
J: TRBJ1-2
size: -
V: TRBV6-5
D: -

CDR3: CASSLSGANVLTF
DNA: TGTGCCAGCAGCCTATCAGGGGCCAACGTCCTGACTTTC
length: 13
J: TRBJ2-6
size: once
V: TRBV28
D: -

CDR3: CASSERINSPLHF
DNA: TGTGCCAGCAGTGAGAGGATTAATTCACCCCTCCACTTT
length: 13
J: TRBJ1-6
size: -
V: TRBV25-1
D: -

CDR3: CASSQSGEETQYF
DNA: TGCGCCAGCAGCCAGTCAGGGGAAGAGACCCAGTACTTC
length: 13
J: TRBJ2-5
size: -
V: TRBV4-3
D: -

CDR3: CATSDPGLAGGNYNEQFF
DNA: TGTGCCACCAGTGATCCCGGACTAGCGGGAGGGAACTACAATGAGCAGTTCTTC
length: 18
J: TRBJ2-1
size: -
V: TRBV24-1
D: TRBD2

CDR3: CSASWPGGATEAFF
DNA: TGCAGTGCTAGTTGGCCAGGGGGCGCCACTGAAGCTTTCTTT
length: 14
J: TRBJ1-1
size: -
V: TRBV20-1
D: TRBD1

CDR3: CASSQSSGRGNNEQFF
DNA: TGCGCCAGCAGCCAATCCAGCGGGAGGGGAAACAATGAGCAGTTCTTC
length: 16
J: TRBJ2-1
size: few
V: TRBV5-1
D: TRBD2

CDR3: CASSIAPELALEGYTF
DNA: TGTGCCAGTAGTATCGCCCCAGAACTGGCCCTAGAGGGCTACACCTTC
length: 16
J: TRBJ1-2
size: -
V: TRBV19
D: -

CDR3: CASCRTNTYEQYF
DNA: TGTGCCAGCTGCCGGACAAATACCTACGAGCAGTACTTC
length: 13
J: TRBJ2-7
size: -
V: TRBV6-5
D: -

CDR3: CASSYSGAMNTEAFF
DNA: TGTGCCAGCAGTTACTCGGGCGCAATGAACACTGAAGCTTTCTTT
length: 15
J: TRBJ1-1
size: once
V: TRBV6-5
D: -

CDR3: CASENIRGYTGELFF
DNA: TGTGCCAGCGAGAATATTAGGGGATACACCGGGGAGCTGTTTTTT
length: 15
J: TRBJ2-2
size: -
V: TRBV25-1
D: -

CDR3: CASLGQGGRETQYF
DNA: TGTGCCAGCCTTGGACAGGGGGGAAGAGAGACCCAGTACTTC
length: 14
J: TRBJ2-5
size: -
V: TRBV28
D: TRBD1

CDR3: CASSSQTGSTGNTIYF
DNA: TGCGCCAGCAGCTCCCAGACAGGATCGACTGGAAACACCATATATTTT
length: 16
J: TRBJ1-3
size: -
V: TRBV5-1
D: -

CDR3: CASSPGQDNYGYTF
DNA: TGTGCCAGCAGCCCAGGACAGGATAACTATGGCTACACCTTC
length: 14
J: TRBJ1-2
size: few
V: TRBV7-8
D: TRBD1

CDR3: CASSQDGGLAIETQYF
DNA: TGTGCCAGCAGCCAAGATGGCGGACTAGCGATCGAGACCCAGTACTTC
length: 16
J: TRBJ2-5
size: -
V: TRBV14
D: TRBD2

CDR3: CATSIRDFGGTEAFF
DNA: TGTGCCACCAGCATAAGAGACTTCGGGGGCACTGAAGCTTTCTTT
length: 15
J: TRBJ1-1
size: many
V: TRBV15
D: -

CDR3: CASSPGGGSKETQYF
DNA: TGCGCCAGCAGCCCCGGGGGGGGGAGTAAAGAGACCCAGTACTTC
length: 15
J: TRBJ2-5
size: -
V: TRBV5-1
D: TRBD2

CDR3: CASSSGTSAETQYF
DNA: TGCGCCAGCAGTTCCGGGACTAGCGCAGAGACCCAGTACTTC
length: 14
J: TRBJ2-5
size: -
V: TRBV5-1
D: TRBD2

CDR3: CASSPQGASNTEAFF
DNA: TGCGCCAGCAGCCCCCAGGGGGCCTCGAACACTGAAGCTTTCTTT
length: 15
J: TRBJ1-1
size: -
V: TRBV5-1
D: TRBD1

CDR3: CASSLSKSSSGNTIYF
DNA: TGTGCCAGTAGCCTATCCAAAAGTAGCTCTGGAAACACCATATATTTT
length: 16
J: TRBJ1-3
size: -
V: TRBV19
D: -

CDR3: CASSPGTGRFYGYTF
DNA: TGTGCCAGCTCACCTGGGACAGGTCGATTTTATGGCTACACCTTC
length: 15
J: TRBJ1-2
size: -
V: TRBV18
D: TRBD1

CDR3: CASSLQGSGANVLTF
DNA: TGCGCCAGCAGCTTACAGGGCTCAGGGGCCAACGTCCTGACTTTC
length: 15
J: TRBJ2-6
size: -
V: TRBV5-1
D: -

CDR3: CASSLEIETRNEQFF
DNA: TGTGCCAGCAGCTTGGAGATTGAGACGCGCAATGAGCAGTTCTTC
length: 15
J: TRBJ2-1
size: once
V: TRBV7-7
D: -

CDR3: CARSLKGVAAGELFF
DNA: TGTGCCAGAAGCTTGAAGGGGGTCGCCGCCGGGGAGCTGTTTTTT
length: 15
J: TRBJ2-2
size: -
V: TRBV7-5
D: -

CDR3: CASSPMNSGGNEQFF
DNA: TGTGCCAGCAGCCCAATGAACTCGGGAGGCAATGAGCAGTTCTTC
length: 15
J: TRBJ2-1
size: -
V: TRBV7-3
D: TRBD2

CDR3: CASSAGTGSGTDTQYF
DNA: TGTGCCAGCAGCGCCGGGACAGGGAGTGGTACAGATACGCAGTATTTT
length: 16
J: TRBJ2-3
size: -
V: TRBV9
D: TRBD1

CDR3: CAGAVGGVHQPQHF
DNA: TGTGCCGGAGCGGTCGGGGGGGTTCACCAGCCCCAGCATTTT
length: 14
J: TRBJ1-5
size: -
V: TRBV27
D: -

CDR3: CASSENPGNYGYTF
DNA: TGTGCCAGCAGTGAAAACCCCGGGAACTATGGCTACACCTTC
length: 14
J: TRBJ1-2
size: -
V: TRBV6-1
D: -

CDR3: CASSSKALVFGTGDRTYEQYF
DNA: TGTGCCAGCAGTTCCAAGGCCCTCGTATTTGGGACAGGGGATCGGACGTACGAGCAGTACTTC
length: 21
J: TRBJ2-7
size: -
V: TRBV28
D: TRBD1

CDR3: CASSQADTGAYEQYF
DNA: TGTGCCAGCAGCCAGGCGGATACGGGAGCCTACGAGCAGTACTTC
length: 15
J: TRBJ2-7
size: -
V: TRBV4-2
D: -

CDR3: CASRRHGGNTEAFF
DNA: TGTGCCAGCAGGAGACACGGAGGGAACACTGAAGCTTTCTTT
length: 14
J: TRBJ1-1
size: -
V: TRBV6-5
D: -

CDR3: CASMSDSNYGYTF
DNA: TGTGCCAGCATGTCAGACTCTAACTATGGCTACACCTTC
length: 13
J: TRBJ1-2
size: -
V: TRBV2
D: -

CDR3: CASSPVGGEAFF
DNA: TGTGCCAGCAGTCCAGTAGGGGGTGAAGCTTTCTTT
length: 12
J: TRBJ1-1
size: -
V: TRBV7-2
D: -

CDR3: CASSPSPAGANTGELFF
DNA: TGTGCCAGCAGCCCATCCCCGGCAGGCGCGAACACCGGGGAGCTGTTTTTT
length: 17
J: TRBJ2-2
size: -
V: TRBV7-3
D: -

CDR3: CASSQDRTAYEQYF
DNA: TGCGCCAGCAGCCAAGATCGGACAGCTTACGAGCAGTACTTC
length: 14
J: TRBJ2-7
size: -
V: TRBV4-1
D: -

CDR3: CASSSDPTSGSYEQYF
DNA: TGCGCCAGCAGCTCCGACCCGACTAGCGGCTCCTACGAGCAGTACTTC
length: 16
J: TRBJ2-7
size: -
V: TRBV5-1
D: TRBD2